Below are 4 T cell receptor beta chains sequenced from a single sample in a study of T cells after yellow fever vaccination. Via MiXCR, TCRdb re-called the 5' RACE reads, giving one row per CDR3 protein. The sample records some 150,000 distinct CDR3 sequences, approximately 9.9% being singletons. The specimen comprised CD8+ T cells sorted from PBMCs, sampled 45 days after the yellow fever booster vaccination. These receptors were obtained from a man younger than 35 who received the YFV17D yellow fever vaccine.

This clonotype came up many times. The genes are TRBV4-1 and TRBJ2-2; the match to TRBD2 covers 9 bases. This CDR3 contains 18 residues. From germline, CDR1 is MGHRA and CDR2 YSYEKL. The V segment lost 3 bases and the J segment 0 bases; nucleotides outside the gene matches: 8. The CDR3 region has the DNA TGCGCCAGCAGCCACCCCCCTAGCGGGGACGCGAACACCGGGGAGCTGTTTTTT. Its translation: CASSHPPSGDANTGELFF.

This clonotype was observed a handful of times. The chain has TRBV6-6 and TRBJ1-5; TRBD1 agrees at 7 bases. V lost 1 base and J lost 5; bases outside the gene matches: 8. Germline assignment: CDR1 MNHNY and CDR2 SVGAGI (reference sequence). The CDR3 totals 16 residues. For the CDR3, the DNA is TGTGCCAGCAGTTACTTACAAGGGGGCGCAGATCAGCCCCAGCATTTT. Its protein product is CASSYLQGGADQPQHF.

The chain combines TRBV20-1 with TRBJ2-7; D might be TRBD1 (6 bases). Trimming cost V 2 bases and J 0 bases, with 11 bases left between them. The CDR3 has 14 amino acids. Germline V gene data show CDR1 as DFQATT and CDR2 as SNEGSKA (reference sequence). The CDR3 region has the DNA TGCAGTGCTAGAAACAGGGAGAGCTCCTACGAGCAGTACTTC. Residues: CSARNRESSYEQYF.

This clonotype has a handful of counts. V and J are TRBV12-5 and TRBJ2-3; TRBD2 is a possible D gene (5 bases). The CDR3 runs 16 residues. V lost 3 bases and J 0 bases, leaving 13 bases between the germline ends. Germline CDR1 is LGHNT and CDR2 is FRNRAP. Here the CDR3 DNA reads TGTGCTAGTGGTTTTTTACTAGAGGCTAGCACAGATACGCAGTATTTT. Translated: CASGFLLEASTDTQYF.